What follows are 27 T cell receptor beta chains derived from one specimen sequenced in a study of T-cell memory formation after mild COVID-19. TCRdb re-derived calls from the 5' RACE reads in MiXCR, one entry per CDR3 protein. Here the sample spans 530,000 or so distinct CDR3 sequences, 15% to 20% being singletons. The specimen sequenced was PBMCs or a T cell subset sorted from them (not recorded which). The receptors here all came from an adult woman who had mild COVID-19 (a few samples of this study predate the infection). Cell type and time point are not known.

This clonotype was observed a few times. CDR3 nucleotides: TGTGCCAGCAGTTTACCTCCAGGTGCGAGCGGGGCCAAAAATGAGCAGTTCTTC. Amino acid sequence: CASSLPPGASGAKNEQFF. The chain combines TRBV27 with TRBJ2-1, with 7 bases fitting TRBD2. The CDR3 spans 18 residues. Germline values: CDR1 MNHEY, CDR2 SMNVEV (reference sequence). V shed 2 bases and J 7 bases; nucleotides not matched to a gene: 17.

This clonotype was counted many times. CDR3 DNA sequence: TGCGCCAGCAGCCAAGTTCGATACGGCGGGAGGGTGGCTGGGGCCAACGTCCTGACTTTC. Its protein is CASSQVRYGGRVAGANVLTF. This chain uses TRBV4-3 with TRBJ2-6; TRBD2 agrees at 9 bases. This CDR3 is 20 amino acids long. Trimming removed 1 base from V and 2 bases from J; junction bases left unmatched: 12. Germline V gene sequence: CDR1 LGHNA, CDR2 YSLEER.

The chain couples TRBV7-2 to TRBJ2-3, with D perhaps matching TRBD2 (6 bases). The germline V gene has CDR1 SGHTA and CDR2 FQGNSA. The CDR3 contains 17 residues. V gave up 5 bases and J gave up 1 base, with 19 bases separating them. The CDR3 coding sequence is TGTGCCAGCAGCCCCGACTGGGTTAGCGGCCGCACAGATACGCAGTATTTT. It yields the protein CASSPDWVSGRTDTQYF.

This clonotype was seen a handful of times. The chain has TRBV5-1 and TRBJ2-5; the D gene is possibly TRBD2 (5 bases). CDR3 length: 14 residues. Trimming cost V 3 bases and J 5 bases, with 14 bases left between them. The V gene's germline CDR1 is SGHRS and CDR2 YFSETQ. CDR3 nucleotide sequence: TGCGCCAGCAGCTCGGGGAATTCCTTGGAGACCCAGTACTTC. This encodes CASSSGNSLETQYF.

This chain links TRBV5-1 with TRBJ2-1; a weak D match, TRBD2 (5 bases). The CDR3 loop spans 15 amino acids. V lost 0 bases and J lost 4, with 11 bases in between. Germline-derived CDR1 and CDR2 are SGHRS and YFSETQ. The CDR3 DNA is TGCGCCAGCAGCTTGGTTGTTAGCGAGTACAATGAGCAGTTCTTC. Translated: CASSLVVSEYNEQFF.

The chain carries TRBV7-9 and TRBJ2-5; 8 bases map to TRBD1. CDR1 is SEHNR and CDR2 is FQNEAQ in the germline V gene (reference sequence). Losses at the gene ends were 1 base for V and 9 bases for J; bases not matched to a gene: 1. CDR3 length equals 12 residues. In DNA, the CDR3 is TGTGCCAGCAGCTTAGTGGACAGGGCCCAGTACTTC. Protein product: CASSLVDRAQYF.

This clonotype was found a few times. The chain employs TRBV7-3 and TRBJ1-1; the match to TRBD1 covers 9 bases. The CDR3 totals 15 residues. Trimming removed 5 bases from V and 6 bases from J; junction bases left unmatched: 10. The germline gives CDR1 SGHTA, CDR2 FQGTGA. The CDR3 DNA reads TGTGCCAGCAGCCCCACAGGGGGCGCGAGCTCTGAAGCTTTCTTT. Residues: CASSPTGGASSEAFF.

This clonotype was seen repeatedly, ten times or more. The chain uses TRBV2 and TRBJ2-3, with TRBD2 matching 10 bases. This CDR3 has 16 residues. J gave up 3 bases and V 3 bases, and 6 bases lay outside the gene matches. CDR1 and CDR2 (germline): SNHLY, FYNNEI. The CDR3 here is CASSDNSGRRTDTQYF. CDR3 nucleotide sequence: TGTGCCAGCAGTGATAATAGCGGGAGGCGAACAGATACGCAGTATTTT.

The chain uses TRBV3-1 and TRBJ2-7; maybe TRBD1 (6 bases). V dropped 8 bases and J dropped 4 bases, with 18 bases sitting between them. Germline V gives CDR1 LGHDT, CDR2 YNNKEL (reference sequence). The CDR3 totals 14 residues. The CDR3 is CASGQGGSLYEQYF. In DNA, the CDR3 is TGTGCCAGCGGGCAAGGGGGATCCCTGTACGAGCAGTACTTC.

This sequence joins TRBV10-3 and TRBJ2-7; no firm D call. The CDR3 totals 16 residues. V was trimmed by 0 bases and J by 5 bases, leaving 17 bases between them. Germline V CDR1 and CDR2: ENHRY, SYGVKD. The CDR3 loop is CAISESLGQSLDEQYF. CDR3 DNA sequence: TGTGCCATCAGTGAGTCTCTTGGGCAGTCCCTCGACGAGCAGTACTTC.

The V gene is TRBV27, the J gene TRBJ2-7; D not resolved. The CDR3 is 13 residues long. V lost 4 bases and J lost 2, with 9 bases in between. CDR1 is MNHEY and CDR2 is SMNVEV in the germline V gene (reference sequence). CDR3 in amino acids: CASSWTPAYEQYF. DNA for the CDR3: TGTGCCAGCAGTTGGACCCCGGCCTACGAGCAGTACTTC.

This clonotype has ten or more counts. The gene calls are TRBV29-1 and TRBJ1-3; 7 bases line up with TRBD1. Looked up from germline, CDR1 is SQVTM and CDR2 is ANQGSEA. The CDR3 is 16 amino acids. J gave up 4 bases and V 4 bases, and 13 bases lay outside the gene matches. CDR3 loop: CSVGRAGGTHGNTIYF. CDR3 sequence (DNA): TGCAGCGTTGGGAGGGCAGGGGGGACGCACGGAAACACCATATATTTT.

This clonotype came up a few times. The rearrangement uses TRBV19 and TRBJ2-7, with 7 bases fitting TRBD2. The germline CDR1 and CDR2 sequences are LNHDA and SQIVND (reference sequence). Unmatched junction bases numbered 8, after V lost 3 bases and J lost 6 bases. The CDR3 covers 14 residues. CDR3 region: CASSMVGGPPEQYF. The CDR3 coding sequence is TGTGCCAGTAGTATGGTGGGAGGGCCCCCCGAGCAGTACTTC.

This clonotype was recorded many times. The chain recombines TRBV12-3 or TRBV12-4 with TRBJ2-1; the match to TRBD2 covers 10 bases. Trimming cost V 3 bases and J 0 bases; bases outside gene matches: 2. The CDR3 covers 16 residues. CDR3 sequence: CASSLPSGSSYNEQFF. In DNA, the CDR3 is TGTGCCAGCAGTTTGCCTAGCGGGAGCTCCTACAATGAGCAGTTCTTC.

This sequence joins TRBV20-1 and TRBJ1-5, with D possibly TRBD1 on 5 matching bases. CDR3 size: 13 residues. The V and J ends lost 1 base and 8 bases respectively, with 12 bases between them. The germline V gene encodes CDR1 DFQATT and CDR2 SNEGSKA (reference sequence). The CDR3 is CSARGGRGEPQHF. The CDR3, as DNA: TGCAGTGCTAGAGGGGGCCGTGGAGAGCCCCAGCATTTT.

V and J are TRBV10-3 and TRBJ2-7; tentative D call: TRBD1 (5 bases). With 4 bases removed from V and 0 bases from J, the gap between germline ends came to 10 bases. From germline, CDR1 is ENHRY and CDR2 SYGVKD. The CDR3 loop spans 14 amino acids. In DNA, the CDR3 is TGTGCCATCAGTGCCGACAGCAGCTCCTACGAGCAGTACTTC. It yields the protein CAISADSSSYEQYF.

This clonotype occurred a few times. CDR3 protein: CASSMFLNTEAFF. CDR3 DNA sequence: TGTGCCAGTAGTATGTTCCTGAACACTGAAGCTTTCTTT. The chain uses TRBV19 and TRBJ1-1; no definite D call. This CDR3 contains 13 residues. Germline loops: CDR1 LNHDA, CDR2 SQIVND (reference sequence). The V gene lost 3 bases and the J gene lost 0 bases, with 5 bases spanning the gap.

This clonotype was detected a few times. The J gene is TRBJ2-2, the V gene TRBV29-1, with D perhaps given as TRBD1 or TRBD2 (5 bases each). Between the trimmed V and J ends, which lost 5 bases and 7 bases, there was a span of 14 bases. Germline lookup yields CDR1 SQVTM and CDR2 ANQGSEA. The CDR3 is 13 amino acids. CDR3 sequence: CSVLGHSGGELFF. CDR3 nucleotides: TGCAGCGTTTTAGGACACAGCGGCGGGGAGCTGTTTTTT.

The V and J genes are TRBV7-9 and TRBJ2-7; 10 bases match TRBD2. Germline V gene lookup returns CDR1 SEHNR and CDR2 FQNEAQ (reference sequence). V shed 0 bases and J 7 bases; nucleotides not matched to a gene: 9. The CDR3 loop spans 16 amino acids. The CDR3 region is CASSLASPAGGHEQYF. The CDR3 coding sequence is TGTGCCAGCAGCTTAGCCTCTCCAGCGGGAGGGCATGAGCAGTACTTC.

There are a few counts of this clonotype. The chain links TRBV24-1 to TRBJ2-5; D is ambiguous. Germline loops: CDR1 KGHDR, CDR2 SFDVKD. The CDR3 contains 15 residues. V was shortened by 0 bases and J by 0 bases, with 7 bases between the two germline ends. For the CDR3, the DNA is TGTGCCACCAGTGATTTGAGTGGGAACCAAGAGACCCAGTACTTC. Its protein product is CATSDLSGNQETQYF.

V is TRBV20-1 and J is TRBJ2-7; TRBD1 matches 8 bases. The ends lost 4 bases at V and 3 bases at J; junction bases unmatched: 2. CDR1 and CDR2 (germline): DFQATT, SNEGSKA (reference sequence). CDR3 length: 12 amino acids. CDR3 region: CSATGQDYEQYF. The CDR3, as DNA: TGCAGTGCTACGGGACAGGACTACGAGCAGTACTTC.

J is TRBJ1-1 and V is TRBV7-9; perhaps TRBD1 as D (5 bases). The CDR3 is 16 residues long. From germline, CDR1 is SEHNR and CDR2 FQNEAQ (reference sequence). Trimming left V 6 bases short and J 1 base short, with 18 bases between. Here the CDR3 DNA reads TGTGCCAGCAGGACCGGGACGAGGAACGAGAACACTGAAGCTTTCTTT. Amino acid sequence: CASRTGTRNENTEAFF.

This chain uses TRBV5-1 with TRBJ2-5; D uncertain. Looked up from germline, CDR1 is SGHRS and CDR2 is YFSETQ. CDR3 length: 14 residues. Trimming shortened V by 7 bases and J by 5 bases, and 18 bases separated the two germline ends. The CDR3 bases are TGCGCCAGCCGCCCCGTTGGTGGGCAGGAGACCCAGTACTTC. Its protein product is CASRPVGGQETQYF.

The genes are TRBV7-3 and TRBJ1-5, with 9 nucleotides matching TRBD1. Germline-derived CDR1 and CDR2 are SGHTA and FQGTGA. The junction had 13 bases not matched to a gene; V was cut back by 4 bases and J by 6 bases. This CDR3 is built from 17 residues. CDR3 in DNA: TGTGCCAGCAGCTCAAAACGTCCGACAGGGGGTCGTCAGCCCCAGCATTTT. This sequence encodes CASSSKRPTGGRQPQHF.

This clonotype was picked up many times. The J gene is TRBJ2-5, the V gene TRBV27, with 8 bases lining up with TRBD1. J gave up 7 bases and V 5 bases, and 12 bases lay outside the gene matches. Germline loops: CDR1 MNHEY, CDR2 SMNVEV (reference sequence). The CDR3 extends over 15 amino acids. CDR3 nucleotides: TGTGCCAGCAGTCCGGGACAGGCTCTAGTCGGGACCCAGTACTTC. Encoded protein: CASSPGQALVGTQYF.

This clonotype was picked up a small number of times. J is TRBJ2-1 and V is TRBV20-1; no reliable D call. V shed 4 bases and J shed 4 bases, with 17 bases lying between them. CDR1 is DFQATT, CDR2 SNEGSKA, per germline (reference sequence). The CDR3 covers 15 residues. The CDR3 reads CSATSPWAPYNEQFF. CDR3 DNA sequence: TGCAGTGCTACCTCCCCCTGGGCCCCTTACAATGAGCAGTTCTTC.

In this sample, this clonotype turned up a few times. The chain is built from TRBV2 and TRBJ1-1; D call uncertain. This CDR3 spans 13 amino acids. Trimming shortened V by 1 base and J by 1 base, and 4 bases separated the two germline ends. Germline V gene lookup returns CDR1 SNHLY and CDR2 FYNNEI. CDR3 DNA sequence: TGTGCCAGCAGTGAAGAGGCGAACACTGAAGCTTTCTTT. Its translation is CASSEEANTEAFF.